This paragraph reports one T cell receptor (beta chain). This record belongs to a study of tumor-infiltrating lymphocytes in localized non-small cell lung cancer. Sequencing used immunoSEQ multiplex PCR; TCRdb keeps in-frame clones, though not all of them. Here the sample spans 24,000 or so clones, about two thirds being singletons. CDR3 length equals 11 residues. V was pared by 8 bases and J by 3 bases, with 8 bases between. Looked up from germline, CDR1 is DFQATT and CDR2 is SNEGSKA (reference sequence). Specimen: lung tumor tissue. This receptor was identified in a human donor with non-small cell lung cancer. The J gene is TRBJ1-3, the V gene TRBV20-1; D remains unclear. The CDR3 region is CSTPRGNTIYF. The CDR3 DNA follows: TGCAGTACCCCGCGTGGAAACACCATATATTTT.